A single TCR beta chain is shown here with its context. Clones were sequenced by immunoSEQ multiplex PCR, and TCRdb holds only the in-frame ones, with some missing. The sample holds 20,000 to 25,000 clones, over 40% seen once. The authors seeded some 200,000 CFSE-labeled responder cells together with some 200,000 irradiated stimulator cells tagged with violet dye. The data originate from a study of graft-versus-host responses after intestinal transplantation. Looking at the study overall: Every transplant recipient was induced with anti-thymocyte globulin, then maintained on tacrolimus and steroids for about 3 years.

Study outcomes and limitations: Patients who carried graft-donor T cell macrochimerism also had high graft-versus-host to host-versus-graft clonal ratios in their allografts. Peak circulating GvH clone levels tracked with early post-transplant HvG declines. Detection of GvH clones occurred in recipient marrow, and some had their first appearance in ileum or blood.

This CDR3 is 11 amino acids long. The V end lost 5 bases, the J end lost 7 bases, and 6 bases lay between the germline ends. CDR1 and CDR2 (germline): SEHNR, FQNEAQ (reference sequence). The chain employs TRBV7-9 and TRBJ2-1; D not resolved. The receptor was isolated from a human patient who received an intestinal transplant. Sequencing used alloreactive CD8+ T cells from a mixed lymphocyte reaction culture, obtained before intestinal transplant. Subset in this sample: CFSE-low proliferating T cells sorted from approximately 6-day pre-transplant mixed lymphocyte reaction (GvH or HvG direction). CDR3: CASSRMNEQFF. The CDR3 DNA follows: TGTGCCAGCAGCCGAATGAATGAGCAGTTCTTC.